The 10 T cell receptor beta chains below were found in one sample sequenced in a study of shared clonotypes between healthy human individuals (TCRdb year 2020). Library prep was done by the immunoSEQ multiplex PCR assay. The table was pulled from immuneACCESS by TCRdb, which kept in-frame rearrangements only. Such tables lose some clones; where checked, under half of the loss comes from unresolved V genes, and the rest has no known cause. Counted in this sample were approximately 1.5 million clones; approximately 98.5% of them appeared once. The top ten clonotypes cover roughly 0.35% of the sample. Material: naive CD4+ T cells sorted from blood. In light of the paper, this sample's cell subset or site label describes: CD45RA+ positively selected. Receptors originate from a man younger than 45 in good health.

V and J are TRBV5-1 and TRBJ2-7; D unclear. Trimming cost V 3 bases and J 6 bases, with 10 bases left between them. The CDR3 consists of 12 residues. From germline, CDR1 is SGHRS and CDR2 YFSETQ. The CDR3 DNA follows: TGCGCCAGCAGCTCCCCTGGTGGCGAGCAGTACTTC. It yields the protein CASSSPGGEQYF.

The rearrangement links TRBV30 to TRBJ1-5; perhaps TRBD1 as D (5 bases). V lost 5 bases and J lost 0, with 20 bases in between. Germline loops: CDR1 GTSNPN, CDR2 SVGIG (reference sequence). The CDR3 is 17 residues long. DNA of the CDR3: TGTGCCTGGGACACTATTACAGGTCTAACTAGCAATCAGCCCCAGCATTTT. This gives the protein CAWDTITGLTSNQPQHF.

The genes are TRBV18 and TRBJ2-7; TRBD2 might be the D (6 bases). The CDR3 sequence is 15 residues long. Looked up from germline, CDR1 is KGHSH and CDR2 is LQKENI. Between the trimmed V and J ends, which lost 1 base and 7 bases, there was a span of 17 bases. The chain's CDR3 is CASSPQDLAKGEQYF. CDR3 sequence (DNA): TGTGCCAGCTCACCACAGGATCTAGCGAAGGGAGAGCAGTACTTC.

This chain joins TRBV9 and TRBJ2-7; 11 nucleotides line up with TRBD2. The CDR3 is 16 residues long. Germline V CDR1 and CDR2: SGDLS, YYNGEE. The J segment lost 0 bases and the V segment lost 4 bases, leaving 6 bases of the junction unmatched. The CDR3 reads CASSKGLADFSYEQYF. CDR3 sequence (DNA): TGTGCCAGCAGCAAGGGACTAGCGGATTTCTCCTACGAGCAGTACTTC.

This chain links TRBV18 with TRBJ1-2; 7 bases line up with TRBD1. The germline CDR1 and CDR2 sequences are KGHSH and LQKENI. This CDR3 has 15 residues. With 2 bases clipped from V and 4 bases from J, the junction kept 7 bases outside the gene matches. The DNA for the CDR3 is TGTGCCAGCTCACCATTGGCCCAGGGGGGCTATGGCTACACCTTC. It translates to CASSPLAQGGYGYTF.

The chain uses TRBV6-1 and TRBJ1-1; D ambiguous. V lost 6 bases and J lost 9, with 11 bases in between. Germline values: CDR1 MNHNS, CDR2 SASEGT. The CDR3 runs 11 residues. In DNA, the CDR3 is TGTGCCAGCAGATTAACCGAGAAAGCTTTCTTT. It is translated as CASRLTEKAFF.

J is TRBJ1-4 and V is TRBV21-1; the D call of TRBD1 is as the table states it, not checked on the DNA. TRBV21-1 has pseudogene status. This CDR3 is 16 amino acids long. The DNA of the CDR3 is TGTGCCAGCAGCAAACGGATACAGGAGCAAAATGAAAAACTGTTTTTT. This translates into CASSKRIQEQNEKLFF.

This chain connects TRBV28 to TRBJ2-2; D is undetermined. The V end lost 4 bases, the J end lost 2 bases, and 17 bases lay between the germline ends. In germline, CDR1 is MDHEN, CDR2 SYDVKM. The length of the CDR3 is 17 residues. The CDR3 spells CASSYPRAELNTGELFF. CDR3 nucleotide sequence: TGTGCCAGCAGTTACCCTCGAGCCGAGCTAAACACCGGGGAGCTGTTTTTT.

The chain is built from TRBV5-1 and TRBJ2-7; D is perhaps TRBD1 or TRBD2 (6 bases each). The ends were cut back, 5 bases at V and 3 bases at J, with 21 bases in the middle. Per the germline V gene, CDR1 is SGHRS and CDR2 is YFSETQ. The CDR3 is 16 residues long. CDR3 residues: CASSSPGGGHHYEQYF. In nucleotides, the CDR3 is TGCGCCAGCAGTTCCCCTGGTGGGGGGCATCACTACGAGCAGTACTTC.

The V call is TRBV16, the J call TRBJ2-2; 7 bases are a match to TRBD2. The germline gives CDR1 KGHSY, CDR2 FQNENV. The length of the CDR3 is 18 residues. J gave up 5 bases and V 6 bases, and 18 bases lay outside the gene matches. DNA of the CDR3: TGTGCCAGCAGTACATTACGAAGCGGGGTCGGTGGGACCGGGGAGCTGTTTTTT. It codes for CASSTLRSGVGGTGELFF.